The clone carrying this T cell receptor beta chain was counted once. The record originates from a study of T cells in tuberculosis. At the level of the study: A South African cohort included IGRA-negative adolescents, latently infected IGRA-positive adolescents and adults with active tuberculosis.

V lost 5 bases, J lost 4 bases, and 14 bases lay in between. The CDR3 loop spans 14 amino acids. Germline CDR1 is LNHDA and CDR2 is SQIVND (reference sequence). Here immunoSEQ multiplex PCR was the method, and the copy in TCRdb shows in-frame clones only, minus some. Of around 22,000 clones in the sample, around 95% were seen once. This TCR derives from a donor between 10 and 29 years old with latent tuberculosis or without tuberculosis infection. The genes are TRBV19 and TRBJ2-5; TRBD1 might be the D (6 bases). Sequenced material: PBMCs. The CDR3 nucleotides read TGTGCCAGTAGTTCCGTAACAGGGTCAGAGACCCAGTACTTC. Its protein product is CASSSVTGSETQYF.